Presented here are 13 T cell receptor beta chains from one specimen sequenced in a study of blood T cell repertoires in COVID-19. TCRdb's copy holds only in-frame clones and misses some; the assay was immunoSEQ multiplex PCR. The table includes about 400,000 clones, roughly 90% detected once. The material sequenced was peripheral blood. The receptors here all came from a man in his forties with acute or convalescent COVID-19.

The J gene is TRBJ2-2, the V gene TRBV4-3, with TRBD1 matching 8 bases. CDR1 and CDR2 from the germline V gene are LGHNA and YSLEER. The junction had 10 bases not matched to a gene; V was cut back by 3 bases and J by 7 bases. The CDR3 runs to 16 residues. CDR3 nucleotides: TGCGCCAGCAGCCAGGCCCCAGGGGGCAAGGGCGGGGAGCTGTTTTTT. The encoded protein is CASSQAPGGKGGELFF.

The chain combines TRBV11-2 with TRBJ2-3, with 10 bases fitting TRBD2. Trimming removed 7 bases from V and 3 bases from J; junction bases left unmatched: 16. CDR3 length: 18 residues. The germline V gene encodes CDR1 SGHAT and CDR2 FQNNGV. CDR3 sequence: CASKLGASGGPGTDTQYF. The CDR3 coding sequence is TGTGCCAGCAAACTAGGGGCTAGCGGGGGCCCCGGGACAGATACGCAGTATTTT.

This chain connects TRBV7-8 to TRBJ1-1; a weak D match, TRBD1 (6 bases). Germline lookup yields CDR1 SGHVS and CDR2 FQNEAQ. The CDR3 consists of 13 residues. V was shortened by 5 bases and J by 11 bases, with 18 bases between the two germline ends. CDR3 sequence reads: CASSNGGGAGAFF. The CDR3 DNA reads TGTGCCAGCAGCAATGGTGGGGGGGCTGGGGCTTTCTTT.

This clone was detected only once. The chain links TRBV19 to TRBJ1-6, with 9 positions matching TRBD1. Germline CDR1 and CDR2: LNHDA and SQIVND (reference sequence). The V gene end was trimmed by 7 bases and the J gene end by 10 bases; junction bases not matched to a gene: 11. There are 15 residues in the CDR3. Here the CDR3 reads CASKPSGQGGSPLHF. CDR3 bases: TGTGCCAGTAAGCCGTCGGGACAGGGAGGCTCACCCCTCCACTTT.

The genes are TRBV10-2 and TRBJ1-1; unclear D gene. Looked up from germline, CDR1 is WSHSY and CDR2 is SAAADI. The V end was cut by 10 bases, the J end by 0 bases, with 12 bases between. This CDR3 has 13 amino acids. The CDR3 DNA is TGCGCCATCTCCCCTGACATGAACACTGAAGCTTTCTTT. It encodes CAISPDMNTEAFF.

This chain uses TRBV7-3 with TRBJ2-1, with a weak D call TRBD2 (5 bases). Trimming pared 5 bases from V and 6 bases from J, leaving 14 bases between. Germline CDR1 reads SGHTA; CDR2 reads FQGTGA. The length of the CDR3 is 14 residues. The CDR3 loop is CASSPDREINEQFF. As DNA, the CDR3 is TGTGCCAGCAGCCCCGATCGGGAAATCAATGAGCAGTTCTTC.

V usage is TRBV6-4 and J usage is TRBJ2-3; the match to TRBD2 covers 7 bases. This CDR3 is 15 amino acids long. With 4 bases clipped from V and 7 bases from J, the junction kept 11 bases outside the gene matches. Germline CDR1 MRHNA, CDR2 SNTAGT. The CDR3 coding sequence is TGTGCCAGCAGTGTGTCTAGCGGTGCACGAAATACGCAGTATTTT. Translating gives CASSVSSGARNTQYF.

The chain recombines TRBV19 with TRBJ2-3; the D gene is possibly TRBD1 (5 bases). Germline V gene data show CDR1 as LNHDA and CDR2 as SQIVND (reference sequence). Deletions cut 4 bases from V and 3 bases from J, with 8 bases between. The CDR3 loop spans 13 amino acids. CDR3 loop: CASSTTVTDTQYF. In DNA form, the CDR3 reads TGTGCCAGTAGTACGACAGTGACAGATACGCAGTATTTT.

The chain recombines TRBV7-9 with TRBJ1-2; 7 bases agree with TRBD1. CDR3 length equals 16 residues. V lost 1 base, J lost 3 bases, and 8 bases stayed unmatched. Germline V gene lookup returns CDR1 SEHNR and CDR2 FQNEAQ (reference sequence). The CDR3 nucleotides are TGTGCCAGCAGCTTAGATTTGAGGGGGCGGCACTATGGCTACACCTTC. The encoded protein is CASSLDLRGRHYGYTF.

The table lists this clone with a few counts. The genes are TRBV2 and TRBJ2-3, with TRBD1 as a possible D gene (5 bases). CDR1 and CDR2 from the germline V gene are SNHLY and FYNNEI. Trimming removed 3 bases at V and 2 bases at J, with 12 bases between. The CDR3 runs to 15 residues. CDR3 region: CASSDPRGATDTQYF. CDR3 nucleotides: TGTGCCAGCAGTGACCCAAGGGGTGCCACAGATACGCAGTATTTT.

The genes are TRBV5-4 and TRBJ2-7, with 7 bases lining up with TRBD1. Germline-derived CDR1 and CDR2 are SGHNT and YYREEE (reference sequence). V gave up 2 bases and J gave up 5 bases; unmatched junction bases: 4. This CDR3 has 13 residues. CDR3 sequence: CASSLGGVDEQYF. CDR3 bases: TGTGCCAGCAGCTTAGGGGGCGTGGACGAGCAGTACTTC.

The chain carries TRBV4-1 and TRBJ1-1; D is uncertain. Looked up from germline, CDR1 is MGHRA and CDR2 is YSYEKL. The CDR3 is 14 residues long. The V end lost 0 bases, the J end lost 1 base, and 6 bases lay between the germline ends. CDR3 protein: CASSQDRANTEAFF. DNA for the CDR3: TGCGCCAGCAGCCAAGATCGAGCGAACACTGAAGCTTTCTTT.

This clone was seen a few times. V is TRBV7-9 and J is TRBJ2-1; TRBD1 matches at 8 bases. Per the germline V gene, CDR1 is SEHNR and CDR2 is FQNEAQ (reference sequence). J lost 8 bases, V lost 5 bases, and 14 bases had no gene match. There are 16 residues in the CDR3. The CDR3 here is CASSHQSGTGSYEQFF. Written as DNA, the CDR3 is TGTGCCAGCAGCCACCAATCCGGGACAGGCTCATATGAGCAGTTCTTC.